One sample yielded the 19 T cell receptor beta chains listed below, sequenced in a study of blood T cell repertoires in COVID-19. Assay: immunoSEQ multiplex PCR; the TCRdb copy retains only in-frame clones and omits some. The table lists approximately 68,000 clones, approximately 80% of them singletons. Sequencing was carried out using peripheral blood. The receptors originated from a woman aged 60-75 years with acute or convalescent COVID-19.

V is TRBV11-2 and J is TRBJ2-1; TRBD2 aligns across 7 bases. With 0 bases clipped from V and 4 bases from J, the junction kept 6 bases outside the gene matches. This CDR3 contains 16 residues. CDR1 is SGHAT, CDR2 FQNNGV, per germline. CDR3 bases: TGTGCCAGCAGCTTAGAGGAACTAGCGACTTACAATGAGCAGTTCTTC. Translation gives CASSLEELATYNEQFF.

The rearrangement links TRBV30 to TRBJ1-4; a possible D gene is TRBD1 (5 bases). Germline V gene lookup returns CDR1 GTSNPN and CDR2 SVGIG (reference sequence). V dropped 2 bases and J dropped 8 bases, with 15 bases sitting between them. This CDR3 contains 14 residues. The CDR3 DNA reads as TGTGCCTGGAGTCCGCTGGGGGGGGGAGAAAAACTGTTTTTT. This encodes CAWSPLGGGEKLFF.

The chain has TRBV19 and TRBJ1-1; D gene unclear. Germline V gives CDR1 LNHDA, CDR2 SQIVND (reference sequence). Trimming removed 4 bases at V and 4 bases at J, with 7 bases between. The CDR3 sequence is 12 residues long. CDR3 sequence (DNA): TGTGCCAGTAGTAGGAGAACCACTGAAGCTTTCTTT. Protein: CASSRRTTEAFF. The full variable domain, in which reference TRBV19 and TRBJ1-1 provide the parts outside the CDR3, is DGGITQSPKYLFRKEGQNVTLSCEQNLNHDAMYWYRQDPGQGLRLIYYSQIVNDFQKGDIAEGYSVSREKKESFPLTVTSAQKNPTAFYLCASSRRTTEAFFGQGTRLTVV.

V usage is TRBV7-9 and J usage is TRBJ1-1, with 7 bases matching TRBD1. Per germline, CDR1 SEHNR and CDR2 FQNEAQ (reference sequence). The CDR3 consists of 16 residues. The V segment lost 0 bases and the J segment 5 bases; nucleotides outside the gene matches: 9. The CDR3 nucleotides read TGTGCCAGCAGCTTAGCACGAGGGGGCCGGTTGACTGAAGCTTTCTTT. Translated: CASSLARGGRLTEAFF.

V usage is TRBV7-8 and J usage is TRBJ1-6; D unclear. Germline CDR1 and CDR2: SGHVS and FQNEAQ. The ends were cut back, 5 bases at V and 10 bases at J, with 12 bases in the middle. The CDR3 loop spans 13 amino acids. The chain's CDR3 is CASSPQSRSPLHF. The CDR3 DNA sequence: TGTGCCAGCAGCCCCCAGTCCCGATCACCCCTCCACTTT.

This chain uses TRBV19 with TRBJ1-5, with D tentatively TRBD1 (5 bases). Trimming left V 7 bases short and J 0 bases short, with 13 bases between. The CDR3 extends over 15 amino acids. From germline, CDR1 is LNHDA and CDR2 SQIVND (reference sequence). DNA for the CDR3: TGTGCCAGTAAAGTGGAAGGGGATAGCAATCAGCCCCAGCATTTT. It is translated as CASKVEGDSNQPQHF.

The rearrangement uses TRBV5-6 and TRBJ2-5; 7 nucleotides match TRBD2. Germline assignment: CDR1 SGHDT and CDR2 YYEEEE. The CDR3 covers 14 residues. With 2 bases clipped from V and 5 bases from J, the junction kept 6 bases outside the gene matches. The CDR3, as DNA: TGTGCCAGCAGCTTAACCGGGAGGTGGGAGACCCAGTACTTC. Protein product: CASSLTGRWETQYF.

This chain connects TRBV7-2 to TRBJ2-3; TRBD2 might be the D (5 bases). Germline CDR1 and CDR2: SGHTA and FQGNSA. V was cut by 4 bases and J by 6 bases, with 11 bases left in between. The CDR3 loop spans 13 amino acids. CDR3 amino acids: CASSSDWRDTQYF. The CDR3 region has the DNA TGTGCCAGCAGCTCTGACTGGAGGGATACGCAGTATTTT.

This clone is categorized as medium-sized. This same CDR3 is encoded by further DNA sequences in the sample. The V and J genes are TRBV10-3 and TRBJ2-3; 7 nucleotides agree with TRBD1. Trimming at V came to 4 bases and at J to 5 bases, leaving 12 bases not matched to a gene. The CDR3 loop spans 16 amino acids. Germline V gene sequence: CDR1 ENHRY, CDR2 SYGVKD. The DNA of the CDR3 is TGTGCCATCAGTGGGGGTGACAGGGATGGGGGAGATACGCAGTATTTT. It encodes CAISGGDRDGGDTQYF.

This rearrangement joins TRBV7-9 to TRBJ1-3, with 9 bases identical to TRBD1. The length of the CDR3 is 17 residues. CDR1 and CDR2 (germline): SEHNR, FQNEAQ (reference sequence). V lost 1 base, J lost 2 bases, and 6 bases stayed unmatched. The CDR3 region is CASSLGMNRGPGNTIYF. DNA for the CDR3: TGTGCCAGCAGCTTAGGGATGAACAGGGGGCCTGGAAACACCATATATTTT.

V usage is TRBV6-1 and J usage is TRBJ1-5; TRBD1 matches at 7 bases. The CDR3 consists of 15 residues. Germline CDR1 is MNHNS and CDR2 is SASEGT. V lost 2 bases, J lost 7 bases, and 8 bases stayed unmatched. The CDR3 DNA reads as TGTGCCAGCAGTGAACTAGACAGGGTTGGGCAGCCCCAGCATTTT. Translating gives CASSELDRVGQPQHF.

The V gene is TRBV5-1, the J gene TRBJ2-7; 7 bases map to TRBD1. Losses at the gene ends were 7 bases for V and 3 bases for J; bases not matched to a gene: 7. Looked up from germline, CDR1 is SGHRS and CDR2 is YFSETQ. The CDR3 length is 13 residues. CDR3: CASQDRVGYEQYF. CDR3 nucleotide sequence: TGCGCCAGCCAAGACAGGGTGGGCTACGAGCAGTACTTC.

This chain uses TRBV6-5 with TRBJ2-2; D ambiguous. There are 15 residues in the CDR3. Trimming stripped 0 bases from V and 0 bases from J, with 5 bases between. CDR1 is MNHEY, CDR2 SVGAGI, per germline. CDR3 loop: CASSYSRSNTGELFF. In DNA form, the CDR3 reads TGTGCCAGCAGTTACTCGAGGTCGAACACCGGGGAGCTGTTTTTT.

The genes are TRBV7-9 and TRBJ1-2, with 9 bases that match TRBD1. V shed 5 bases, J shed 5 bases, and the junction held 3 bases outside the gene matches. Germline CDR1 reads SEHNR; CDR2 reads FQNEAQ (reference sequence). The CDR3 is 13 amino acids. The CDR3, as DNA: TGTGCCAGCAGCCGGGGACAGGGATATGGCTACACCTTC. Translating gives CASSRGQGYGYTF. Combining the CDR3 with reference TRBV7-9 and TRBJ1-2 gives the whole variable domain DTGVSQNPRHKITKRGQNVTFRCDPISEHNRLYWYRQTLGQGPEFLTYFQNEAQLEKSRLLSDRFSAERPKGSFSTLEIQRTEQGDSAMYLCASSRGQGYGYTFGSGTRLTVV.

The genes are TRBV19 and TRBJ1-1; D possibly corresponds to TRBD1 (6 bases). Germline CDR1 is LNHDA and CDR2 is SQIVND (reference sequence). The CDR3 runs 13 residues. Trimming shortened V by 5 bases and J by 8 bases, and 15 bases separated the two germline ends. The CDR3 sequence is CASSPRGAVEAFF. DNA of the CDR3: TGTGCCAGTAGTCCACGGGGGGCCGTCGAAGCTTTCTTT.

This clone appeared once. The chain joins TRBV3-1 (or the pseudogene TRBV3-2) to TRBJ1-1; D possibly corresponds to TRBD1 (5 bases). The CDR3 spans 14 residues. The germline CDR1 and CDR2 sequences are LGHDT and YNNKEL (reference sequence). The germline V and J ends were trimmed by 3 bases and 0 bases, with 8 bases remaining between them. In DNA form, the CDR3 reads TGTGCCAGCAGCCAGCAGGGCTTGAACACTGAAGCTTTCTTT. Translating gives CASSQQGLNTEAFF.

This sequence joins TRBV2 and TRBJ1-5; 10 nucleotides line up with TRBD1. V shed 5 bases, J shed 3 bases, and the junction held 7 bases outside the gene matches. CDR1 is SNHLY, CDR2 FYNNEI, per germline. The CDR3 runs 16 residues. The CDR3 spells CASSWAGQGFNQPQHF. Written as DNA, the CDR3 is TGTGCCAGCAGTTGGGCGGGACAGGGGTTCAATCAGCCCCAGCATTTT.

V and J are TRBV5-1 and TRBJ2-2; 9 bases match TRBD2. The germline CDR1 and CDR2 sequences are SGHRS and YFSETQ. The CDR3 is 16 residues long. Germline trimming cut 5 bases from V and 7 bases from J; bases unmatched to any gene: 12. The CDR3 loop reads CASRPLAGGPGGELFF. The CDR3 DNA is TGCGCCAGCAGACCGCTGGCGGGGGGGCCGGGCGGGGAGCTGTTTTTT.

This clone was seen once. This chain links TRBV6-6 with TRBJ1-3; D may be TRBD1 (6 bases). The length of the CDR3 is 16 residues. Germline V gene lookup returns CDR1 MNHNY and CDR2 SVGAGI (reference sequence). Trimming left V 5 bases short and J 3 bases short, with 17 bases between. CDR3 nucleotide sequence: TGTGCCAGCAGTCGATCGACCGGGACACTTGGAAACACCATATATTTT. It encodes CASSRSTGTLGNTIYF.